What follows describes a single TCR beta chain. The antigen is not known. The sample is drawn from a study of graft-versus-host responses after intestinal transplantation. TCRdb's table, derived via immunoSEQ multiplex PCR, lists solely in-frame clones and lacks some. The data show 100,000 to 120,000 clones, 85% to 95% seen once. V was clipped by 4 bases and J by 4 bases; unmatched bases: 4. The CDR3 covers 14 residues. Germline CDR1 SEHNR, CDR2 FQNEAQ (reference sequence). The sample in question was unstimulated CD8+ T cells sorted from spleen or lymph node cells, obtained before intestinal transplant. The chain is built from TRBV7-9 and TRBJ2-3; TRBD1 agrees at 8 bases. The sequence was obtained from a human donor who received an intestinal transplant. The CDR3 reads CASSSGQGADTQYF. Written as DNA, the CDR3 is TGTGCCAGCAGCTCTGGACAGGGTGCAGATACGCAGTATTTT.